Listed below are T cell receptor beta chains from one sample, sequenced in a study of blood T cell repertoires in COVID-19. Assay: immunoSEQ multiplex PCR; the TCRdb copy retains only in-frame clones and omits some. The repertoire includes under 200,000 clones, less than 85% of them detected once, and 4% to 4.5% sits in the top ten. Sequencing was done on a sample of PBMCs or T cells enriched from blood (not recorded which). The receptors were sampled from a woman in her fifties or sixties who had recovered from COVID-19. CDR3s leave out the opening cysteine and the closing phenylalanine or tryptophan. Size tells how often a clone was seen (once, few, many) or the class of an expanded clone, and some rows leave it out.

v_gene: TRBV28; abundance: NA; j_gene: TRBJ1-5; CDR3aa: ASIMAGVINQPQH
v_gene: TRBV18; abundance: NA; j_gene: TRBJ1-5; CDR3aa: ASSPGLNSNQPQH
v_gene: TRBV6-5; abundance: once; j_gene: TRBJ1-2; CDR3aa: ASSYIGGSYGYT
v_gene: TRBV5-6; abundance: NA; j_gene: TRBJ2-3; CDR3aa: ASSPRAGSTDTQY
v_gene: TRBV5-6; abundance: few; j_gene: TRBJ1-4; CDR3aa: ASSSTGFATNEKLF
v_gene: TRBV19; abundance: NA; j_gene: TRBJ1-4; CDR3aa: ASSIGAVSNEKLF
v_gene: TRBV6-5; abundance: few; j_gene: TRBJ1-6; CDR3aa: ASRRGTSPLH
v_gene: TRBV28; abundance: NA; j_gene: TRBJ1-5; CDR3aa: ASNLYSGPGY
v_gene: TRBV28; abundance: once; j_gene: TRBJ1-2; CDR3aa: AGSTDRPYGYT
v_gene: TRBV6-5; abundance: NA; j_gene: TRBJ2-2; CDR3aa: ASRRGDFRELF
v_gene: TRBV18; abundance: NA; j_gene: TRBJ1-2; CDR3aa: ASSPLDSEGYT
v_gene: TRBV4-1; abundance: NA; j_gene: TRBJ2-3; CDR3aa: ASSPQLAGPTDTQY
v_gene: TRBV7-9; abundance: NA; j_gene: TRBJ2-1; CDR3aa: ASSSLAGALDNEQF
v_gene: TRBV12-3/TRBV12-4; abundance: NA; j_gene: TRBJ2-5; CDR3aa: ASGYSQETQY
v_gene: TRBV18; abundance: NA; j_gene: TRBJ1-1; CDR3aa: ASSPLRDRNTEAF
v_gene: TRBV10-3; abundance: NA; j_gene: TRBJ1-1; CDR3aa: AISEVQGIAEAF
v_gene: TRBV7-8; abundance: NA; j_gene: TRBJ1-1; CDR3aa: ASSLSGTGFNEAF
v_gene: TRBV3-1/TRBV3-2; abundance: NA; j_gene: TRBJ1-1; CDR3aa: ASSQGSGSNTEAF
v_gene: TRBV30; abundance: NA; j_gene: TRBJ2-2; CDR3aa: AKKGTSGDTGELF
v_gene: TRBV29-1; abundance: NA; j_gene: TRBJ1-1; CDR3aa: SVGGIRGWAEAF
v_gene: TRBV5-4; abundance: NA; j_gene: TRBJ1-4; CDR3aa: ASSGPPGQLF
v_gene: TRBV10-3; abundance: NA; j_gene: TRBJ1-1; CDR3aa: AISPFKNTEAF
v_gene: TRBV9; abundance: NA; j_gene: TRBJ1-2; CDR3aa: ASSVGQNPNYGYT
v_gene: TRBV30; abundance: NA; j_gene: TRBJ2-4; CDR3aa: AWSKGAKNIQY
v_gene: TRBV7-9; abundance: NA; j_gene: TRBJ1-5; CDR3aa: ASSPDRGRGDNQPQH
v_gene: TRBV7-2; abundance: NA; j_gene: TRBJ2-4; CDR3aa: ASSPQGTLAKNIQY
v_gene: TRBV19; abundance: NA; j_gene: TRBJ1-3; CDR3aa: ASSQGSSGNTIY
v_gene: TRBV24-1; abundance: NA; j_gene: TRBJ2-3; CDR3aa: ATSDPSGRSTDTQY
v_gene: TRBV9; abundance: NA; j_gene: TRBJ2-1; CDR3aa: ASSVSRGGNEQF
v_gene: TRBV4-1; abundance: NA; j_gene: TRBJ1-1; CDR3aa: ASSRGQGATEAF
v_gene: TRBV7-9; abundance: NA; j_gene: TRBJ2-5; CDR3aa: ASSQGTGGKGETQY
v_gene: TRBV11-1; abundance: once; j_gene: TRBJ1-6; CDR3aa: ASSNPQGLLH
v_gene: TRBV9; abundance: NA; j_gene: TRBJ1-6; CDR3aa: ASRGREGWNSPLH
v_gene: TRBV29-1; abundance: NA; j_gene: TRBJ1-1; CDR3aa: SAPPTAAAATNTEAF
v_gene: TRBV7-2; abundance: NA; j_gene: TRBJ1-2; CDR3aa: ASSSNYGYT
v_gene: TRBV30; abundance: NA; j_gene: TRBJ2-3; CDR3aa: AWSPSGDSTQY
v_gene: TRBV16; abundance: NA; j_gene: TRBJ2-1; CDR3aa: ASSQSSINDEQF
v_gene: TRBV7-3; abundance: NA; j_gene: TRBJ2-1; CDR3aa: ASSLTGGDYNEQF
v_gene: TRBV5-1; abundance: once; j_gene: TRBJ1-5; CDR3aa: ASSPGGLGNQPQH
v_gene: TRBV28; abundance: few; j_gene: TRBJ1-1; CDR3aa: ASSLHGQGNTEAF
v_gene: TRBV5-1; abundance: NA; j_gene: TRBJ2-3; CDR3aa: ASTRVAGSTDTQY
v_gene: TRBV19; abundance: NA; j_gene: TRBJ1-6; CDR3aa: ASSRDRVYSPLH
v_gene: TRBV6-5; abundance: NA; j_gene: TRBJ1-1; CDR3aa: ASQLRQGDTEAF
v_gene: TRBV5-6; abundance: NA; j_gene: TRBJ1-1; CDR3aa: ASSFRRSGAF
v_gene: TRBV4-3; abundance: NA; j_gene: TRBJ2-2; CDR3aa: ASSQVSADTGELF
v_gene: TRBV7-2; abundance: NA; j_gene: TRBJ1-5; CDR3aa: ASSLAFPNQPQH
v_gene: TRBV28; abundance: once; j_gene: TRBJ1-5; CDR3aa: ASSLGTGGAQPQH